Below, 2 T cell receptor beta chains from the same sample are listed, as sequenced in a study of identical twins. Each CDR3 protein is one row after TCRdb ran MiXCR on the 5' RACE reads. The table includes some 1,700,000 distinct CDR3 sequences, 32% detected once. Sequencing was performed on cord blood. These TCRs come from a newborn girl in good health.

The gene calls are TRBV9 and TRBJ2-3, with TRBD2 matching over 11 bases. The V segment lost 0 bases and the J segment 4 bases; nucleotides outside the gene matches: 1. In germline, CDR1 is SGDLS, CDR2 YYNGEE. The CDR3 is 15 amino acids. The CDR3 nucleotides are TGTGCCAGCAGCGTAGCTAGCGGGGGGTCAGATACGCAGTATTTT. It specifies CASSVASGGSDTQYF. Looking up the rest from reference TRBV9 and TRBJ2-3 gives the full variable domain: DSGVTQTPKHLITATGQRVTLRCSPRSGDLSVYWYQQSLDQGLQFLIQYYNGEERAKGNILERFSAQQFPDLHSELNLSSLELGDSALYFCASSVASGGSDTQYFGPGTRLTVL.

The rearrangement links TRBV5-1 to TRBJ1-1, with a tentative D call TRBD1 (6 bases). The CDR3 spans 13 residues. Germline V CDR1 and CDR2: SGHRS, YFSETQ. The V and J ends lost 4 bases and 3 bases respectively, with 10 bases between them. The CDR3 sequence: CASSPRGHTEAFF. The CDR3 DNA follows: TGCGCCAGCAGCCCCAGGGGACACACTGAAGCTTTCTTT.